This T cell receptor (beta chain) derives from a study of T cells in Graves' hyperthyroidism and ophthalmopathy. Study summary: Peripheral blood specimens were obtained at initial diagnosis, prior to any treatment.

Points from the study as a whole: Clonotypes that were expanded in thyroid above 0.001 mostly appeared in blood too.

Concerning this clonotype itself: As yet, its antigen is unknown.

The CDR3 length is 15 residues. With 4 bases removed from V and 7 bases from J, the gap between germline ends came to 16 bases. Germline values: CDR1 SGHTA, CDR2 FQGNSA. Hyperthyroidism, newly diagnosed and lasting under 2 months, affected patients aged 18 to 65. RNA transcripts gave rise to amplified TCR beta CDR3 regions. RT-PCR in the first round (using the HTBI primer set) targeted the TCR CDR3. One entry per CDR3 protein, called by TCRdb with MiXCR from the multiplex PCR reads. The table shows a few hundred thousand distinct CDR3 sequences, with approximately 14% occurring only once. The origin of this receptor is a woman aged 30 to 39 with Graves' hyperthyroidism. Specimen: blood. The chain recombines TRBV7-2 with TRBJ2-2; D uncertain. The CDR3 region has the DNA TGTGCCAGCAGCTCGATAGCCGGAGTGGTCGGGGAGCTGTTTTTT. It is translated as CASSSIAGVVGELFF.